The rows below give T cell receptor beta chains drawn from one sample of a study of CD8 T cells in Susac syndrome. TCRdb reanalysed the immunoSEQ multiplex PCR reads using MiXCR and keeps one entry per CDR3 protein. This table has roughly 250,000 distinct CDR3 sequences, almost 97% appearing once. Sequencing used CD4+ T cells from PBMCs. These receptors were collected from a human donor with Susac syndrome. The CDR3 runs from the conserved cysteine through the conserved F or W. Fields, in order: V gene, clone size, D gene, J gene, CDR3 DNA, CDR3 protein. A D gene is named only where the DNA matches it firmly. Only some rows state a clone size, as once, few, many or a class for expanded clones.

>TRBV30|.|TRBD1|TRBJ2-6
TGTGCCTGGAGTTGGACGACAGGGGCTGGGGCCAACGTCCTGACTTTC
CAWSWTTGAGANVLTF
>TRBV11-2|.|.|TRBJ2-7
TGTGCCAGCACCCTCGCTGGGGAGCAGTACTTC
CASTLAGEQYF
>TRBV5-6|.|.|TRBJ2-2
TGTGCCAGCAGCTTTCTCAGGGACACCGGGGAGCTGTTTTTT
CASSFLRDTGELFF
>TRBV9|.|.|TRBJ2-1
TGTGCCAGCAGCGTAGCTCAGGCGGACAATGAGCAGTTCTTC
CASSVAQADNEQFF
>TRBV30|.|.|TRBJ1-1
TGTGCCTGGAGTACGGGCAGTGGGGCCACTGAAGCTTTCTTT
CAWSTGSGATEAFF
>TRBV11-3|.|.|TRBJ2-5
TGTGCCAGCAGCTTAGTCAGGGGTCAAGAGACCCAGTACTTC
CASSLVRGQETQYF
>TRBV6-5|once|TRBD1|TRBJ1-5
TGTGCCAGCAGTTACTCTACAGGGGCCGGGAGCAATCAGCCCCAGCATTTT
CASSYSTGAGSNQPQHF
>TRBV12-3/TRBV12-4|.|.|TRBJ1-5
TGTGCCAGCAGTACCGGGACCGGGACACAGCCCCAGCATTTT
CASSTGTGTQPQHF
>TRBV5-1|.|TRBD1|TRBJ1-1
TGCGCCAGCAGCTTGGCAACAGGGGGCTTGAGCGCTGAAGCTTTCTTT
CASSLATGGLSAEAFF
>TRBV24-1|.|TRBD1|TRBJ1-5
TGTGCCACCAGTGTGGACAGGCTCAATCAGCCCCAGCATTTT
CATSVDRLNQPQHF
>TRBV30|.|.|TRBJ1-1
TGTGCCTGGAGTCCGCGGTTGGGGAAGAACACTGAAGCTTTCTTT
CAWSPRLGKNTEAFF
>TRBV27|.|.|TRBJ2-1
TGTGCCAGCAGTTTGATCGGGGCGGACAAATTGAATGAGCAGTTCTTC
CASSLIGADKLNEQFF
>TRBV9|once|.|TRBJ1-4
TGTGCCAGCAGCGCTCGCAGGGGAACTAATGAAAAACTGTTTTTT
CASSARRGTNEKLFF
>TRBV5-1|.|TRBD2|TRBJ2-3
TGCGCCAGCAGCATTACTAGCGGGATCGCGCCTAGCACAGATACGCAGTATTTT
CASSITSGIAPSTDTQYF
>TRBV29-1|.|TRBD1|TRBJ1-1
TGCAGCGGCGGGACAGCCCGTGGCACTGAAGCTTTCTTT
CSGGTARGTEAFF
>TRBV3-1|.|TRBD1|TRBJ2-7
TGTGCCAGCAACAGGGACAGCGAGCAGTACTTC
CASNRDSEQYF
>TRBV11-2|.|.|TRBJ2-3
TGTGCCAGCAGCCCCACACAGGATACGCAGTATTTT
CASSPTQDTQYF
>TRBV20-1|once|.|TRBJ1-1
TGCAGTGCTGGGGGACGGTCGAACACTGAAGCTTTCTTT
CSAGGRSNTEAFF
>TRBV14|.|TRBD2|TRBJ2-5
TGTGCCAGCAGCACCGGGACTACCCGTCAAGAGACCCAGTACTTC
CASSTGTTRQETQYF
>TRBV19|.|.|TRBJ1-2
TGTGCCAGTAGGGCGGGGCTCTATGGCTACACCTTC
CASRAGLYGYTF
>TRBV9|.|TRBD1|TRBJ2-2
TGTGCCAGCAGCGGATCGGGACAGGGGGTGACCGGGGAGCTGTTTTTT
CASSGSGQGVTGELFF
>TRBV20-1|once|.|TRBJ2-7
TGCAGTGCTAGAGGGCGGGAGCAGTACTTC
CSARGREQYF
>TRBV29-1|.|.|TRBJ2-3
TGCAGCGCAGACGGGGGCGCCAGCACAGATACGCAGTATTTT
CSADGGASTDTQYF
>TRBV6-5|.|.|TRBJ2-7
TGTGCCAGCACAGTGCGTCTGGGATACGAGCAGTACTTC
CASTVRLGYEQYF
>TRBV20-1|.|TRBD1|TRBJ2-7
TGCAGTGCTAGAGGGACAGGGGATATCTACGAGCAGTACTTC
CSARGTGDIYEQYF
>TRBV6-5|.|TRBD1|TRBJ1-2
TGTGCCAGCAGTTACTCGCTCGGACAGGGGGCGAGTGGCTACACCTTC
CASSYSLGQGASGYTF
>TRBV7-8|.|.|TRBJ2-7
TGTGCCAGCAGCTTAGCGGGCGGGGTTTACGAGCAGTACTTC
CASSLAGGVYEQYF
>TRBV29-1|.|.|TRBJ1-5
TGCAGCGTGGCAGGGGACTATCAGCCCCAGCATTTT
CSVAGDYQPQHF
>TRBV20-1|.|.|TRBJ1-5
TGCAGTGCTAGAAAGGATAGCAATCAGCCCCAGCATTTT
CSARKDSNQPQHF
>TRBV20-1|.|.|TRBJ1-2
TGCAGTGCTAGAGATTGGCAGGACTATGGCTACACCTTC
CSARDWQDYGYTF
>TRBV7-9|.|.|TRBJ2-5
TGTGCCAGCAGCACCTCCCCCAGGGGGGACCAGTACTTC
CASSTSPRGDQYF
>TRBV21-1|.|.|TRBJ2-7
TGTGCCAGCAGCAAACCAGGACTAGCGGGGGGGTTGTACGAGCAGTACTTC
CASSKPGLAGGLYEQYF
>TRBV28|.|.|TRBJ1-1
TGTGCCAGCACTGAGTTGGACACTGAAGCTTTCTTT
CASTELDTEAFF
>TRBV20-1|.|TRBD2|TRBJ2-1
TGCAGTGCTAGAGTGGGACTAGCGGGGGGAGTCTCCTACAATGAGCAGTTCTTC
CSARVGLAGGVSYNEQFF
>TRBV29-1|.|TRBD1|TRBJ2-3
TGCAGCGTTGAAGCGGACAGGGTTCTGCCAGATACGCAGTATTTT
CSVEADRVLPDTQYF
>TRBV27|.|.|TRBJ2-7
TGTGCCAGCAGTAAGGTGTACACAGGGAGGGCGATATCCTACGAGCAGTACTTC
CASSKVYTGRAISYEQYF
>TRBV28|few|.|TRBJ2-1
TGTGCCAGCAGTTTGGCTAGCTCCTACAATGAGCAGTTCTTC
CASSLASSYNEQFF
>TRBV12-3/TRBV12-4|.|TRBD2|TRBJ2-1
TGTGCCAGCAACCCTAGCGGGGAGAACAATGAGCAGTTCTTC
CASNPSGENNEQFF
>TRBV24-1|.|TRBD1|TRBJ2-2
TGTGCCACCCAACCCGGACAGGGGATGTACACCGGGGAGCTGTTTTTT
CATQPGQGMYTGELFF
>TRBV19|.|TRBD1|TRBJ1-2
TGTGCCACCTCGGGACAGGGGGATTTGAACTATGGCTACACCTTC
CATSGQGDLNYGYTF
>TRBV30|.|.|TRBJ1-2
TGTGCCTGGATACTTTCAAGACCGGCTGTCTATGGCTACACCTTC
CAWILSRPAVYGYTF
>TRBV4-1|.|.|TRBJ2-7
TGCGCCAGCAGTTCAACGGGGAAGTCCACCTACGAGCAGTACTTC
CASSSTGKSTYEQYF
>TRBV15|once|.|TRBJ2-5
TGTGCCACCAGCAGGACCGAAGAGACCCAGTACTTC
CATSRTEETQYF